What follows describes a single T cell receptor beta chain. Its antigen is currently unknown. This specimen belongs to a study of cytomegalovirus exposure and HLA in healthy donors. Notes on the study in general: The authors enumerated around 150 TCR beta chains as linked to cytomegalovirus.

The CDR3 sequence is 14 residues long. Between the trimmed V and J ends, which lost 11 bases and 5 bases, there was a span of 22 bases. Germline lookup yields CDR1 MNHNS and CDR2 SASEGT. PCR was performed using 60 Vbeta and 13 Jbeta primers. Measured with immunoSEQ multiplex PCR; TCRdb has only the in-frame clones, and not every one. The sample has more than 100,000 clones; 70% to 80% are singletons. Regarding donors, all were healthy bone marrow donors. When sampled, the donors appeared nominally healthy, though they likely had unrecorded immune exposures. Sequences were obtained from PBMCs. The chain couples TRBV6-1 to TRBJ2-7; D perhaps matches TRBD1 (6 bases). The receptor comes from a woman aged 40 to 50 in good health and CMV-seropositive. CDR3 in DNA: TGTGCCCTCGGCGTGGGGGCCCAGAAGAACGAGCAGTACTTC. This encodes CALGVGAQKNEQYF.